This entry lists 5 T cell receptor beta chains sequenced from one sample in a study of shared clonotypes between healthy human individuals. The repertoire was sequenced with immunoSEQ multiplex PCR; TCRdb's copy has only in-frame clones and lacks some. The sample has nearly 1,000,000 clones, 70% to 85% seen once. The sequencing input was memory CD4+ T cells sorted from blood. Subset specified: CD45RA-negative fraction. The receptors were sampled from a man in his late teens or twenties in good health.

V gene TRBV28 combines with J gene TRBJ1-1; 7 bases fit TRBD1. The CDR3 runs to 15 residues. Looked up from germline, CDR1 is MDHEN and CDR2 is SYDVKM. V was clipped by 0 bases and J by 5 bases; unmatched bases: 6. The CDR3, as DNA: TGTGCCAGCAGTTTATGGCGCCAGGGGGGAACTGAAGCTTTCTTT. Translation: CASSLWRQGGTEAFF.

This chain links TRBV29-1 with TRBJ2-6; D unresolved. There are 15 residues in the CDR3. V was trimmed by 7 bases and J by 0 bases, leaving 13 bases between them. Germline CDR1 reads SQVTM; CDR2 reads ANQGSEA. CDR3 nucleotide sequence: TGCAGCGCGCGATTACACGGCTCTGGGGCCAACGTCCTGACTTTC. Encoded protein: CSARLHGSGANVLTF.

This clone was picked up a small number of times. The J gene is TRBJ1-5, the V gene TRBV28; a possible D gene is TRBD1 (6 bases). Trimming took off 6 bases at V and 8 bases at J, with 20 bases between the two ends. The germline CDR1 and CDR2 sequences are MDHEN and SYDVKM. The CDR3 consists of 15 residues. In DNA form, the CDR3 reads TGTGCCAGCAGCCCGATGACAGGCCTAAATAAGCCCCAGCATTTT. The encoded protein is CASSPMTGLNKPQHF.

This chain joins TRBV5-6 and TRBJ2-3, with 7 bases aligning to TRBD1. Germline V CDR1 and CDR2: SGHDT, YYEEEE. The V gene end was trimmed by 4 bases and the J gene end by 10 bases; junction bases not matched to a gene: 6. This CDR3 has 12 amino acids. Written as DNA, the CDR3 is TGTGCCAGCAGCGGATACAGGGGAGCGCAGTATTTT. Its protein is CASSGYRGAQYF.

The chain joins TRBV21-1 to TRBJ2-7; TRBD2, the table's D call, lacks a check against the DNA. TRBV21-1 is a known pseudogene. This CDR3 is built from 14 residues. The CDR3 bases are TGTGCCAGCAGCCCGCCCCGGAGGTCCTACGAGCAGTACTTC. Protein product: CASSPPRRSYEQYF.